This entry features one T cell receptor (beta chain) sequence. Amplification of TCR beta CDR3 regions was performed using RNA transcripts as template. Researchers ran a first-round RT-PCR on the TCR CDR3 using the HTBI primer set. TCRdb fed the multiplex PCR reads into MiXCR, producing one record per CDR3 protein. The sample contains 550,000 to 700,000 distinct CDR3 sequences, approximately 15% of which appear only once. These data belong to a study of T cells in Graves' hyperthyroidism and ophthalmopathy. Trimming cost V 9 bases and J 5 bases, with 15 bases left between them. Germline CDR1 is KGHDR and CDR2 is SFDVKD. The CDR3 runs to 14 residues.

This TCR was recovered from a woman aged 40 to 49 with Graves' ophthalmopathy. The source material was blood. The V call is TRBV24-1, the J call TRBJ2-2, with unresolved D. The CDR3 here is CATSWSTQTGELFF. CDR3 coding DNA: TGTGCCACCTCTTGGTCGACCCAAACCGGGGAGCTGTTTTTT.